These 10 T cell receptor beta chains originate from one sample sequenced in a study of shared clonotypes between healthy human individuals (dated by TCRdb to about 2020). The library was built by means of the immunoSEQ multiplex PCR assay. What TCRdb holds here is the immuneACCESS table cut down to in-frame rearrangements. Part of the clones is not present; checked against another copy, under half of the missing clones reflect an unresolved V gene, and the others are unexplained. Present in this sample are roughly 2.4 million clones, 90% to 96% of which were seen just once. In total, the top ten clones hold roughly 0.13% of the sample. The sample comprised naive CD4+ T cells sorted from blood. Reading the label with the study, this specimen's cell subset or site is: CD45RA+ positively selected. The receptors shown here come from a man younger than 30 in good health.

The V and J genes are TRBV28 and TRBJ1-6, with D uncertain. V dropped 6 bases and J dropped 7 bases, with 19 bases sitting between them. CDR1 is MDHEN and CDR2 is SYDVKM in the germline V gene. The CDR3 runs to 16 residues. This chain's CDR3 is CASRPAPGRENSPLHF. The DNA of the CDR3 is TGTGCCAGCAGACCAGCACCTGGACGGGAAAATTCACCCCTCCACTTT.

On this clone: Other DNA variants within this sample encode the same CDR3. The chain recombines TRBV19 with TRBJ2-7, with D possibly being TRBD1 (6 bases). V lost 6 bases and J lost 3, with 12 bases in between. Looked up from germline, CDR1 is LNHDA and CDR2 is SQIVND (reference sequence). CDR3 size: 13 residues. CDR3 sequence reads: CASSYRVNYEQYF. The CDR3 DNA reads TGTGCCAGTAGCTACAGGGTAAACTACGAGCAGTACTTC.

The J gene is TRBJ2-6, the V gene TRBV18; D gene unclear. The CDR3 length is 17 residues. The V end lost 3 bases, the J end lost 0 bases, and 12 bases lay between the germline ends. Germline assignment: CDR1 KGHSH and CDR2 LQKENI. In DNA, the CDR3 is TGTGCCAGCTCACCTAATCCGGGCCTCTCTGGGGCCAACGTCCTGACTTTC. It encodes CASSPNPGLSGANVLTF.

This chain links TRBV5-4 with TRBJ2-2; TRBD2 might be the D (5 bases). Looked up from germline, CDR1 is SGHNT and CDR2 is YYREEE (reference sequence). V lost 4 bases to trimming and J lost 1 base, with 11 bases between them. This CDR3 has 15 amino acids. This CDR3 reads CASSPLLGNTGELFF. CDR3 sequence (DNA): TGTGCCAGCAGCCCCCTACTAGGGAACACCGGGGAGCTGTTTTTT.

To note about this clone: Other DNA variants within this sample encode the same CDR3. The genes are TRBV11-2 and TRBJ2-2; 11 bases match TRBD2. This CDR3 comprises 15 residues. V gave up 5 bases and J gave up 4 bases; unmatched junction bases: 3. The germline CDR1 and CDR2 sequences are SGHAT and FQNNGV. The CDR3 reads CASSQGLAGTGELFF. The CDR3 DNA is TGTGCCAGCAGCCAAGGACTAGCGGGCACCGGGGAGCTGTTTTTT.

The rearrangement links TRBV29-1 to TRBJ2-1; tentatively, D is TRBD1 or TRBD2 (5 bases each). V lost 5 bases and J lost 0, with 14 bases in between. Germline V gene lookup returns CDR1 SQVTM and CDR2 ANQGSEA. The CDR3 is 15 residues long. CDR3 nucleotides: TGCAGCGTTACAGGACTGTTGAGCTCCTACAATGAGCAGTTCTTC. This codes for CSVTGLLSSYNEQFF.

This clone came up a few times. The chain uses TRBV13 and TRBJ1-2; D may be TRBD1 (6 bases). Trimming stripped 2 bases from V and 5 bases from J, with 6 bases between. CDR3 length: 12 residues. Per germline, CDR1 PRHDT and CDR2 FYEKMQ (reference sequence). This CDR3 reads CASSLRGYGYTF. The CDR3 DNA sequence: TGTGCCAGCAGCTTAAGGGGGTATGGCTACACCTTC. The variable domain in full, completed from reference TRBV13 and TRBJ1-2, reads AAGVIQSPRHLIKEKRETATLKCYPIPRHDTVYWYQQGPGQDPQFLISFYEKMQSDKGSIPDRFSAQQFSDYHSELNMSSLELGDSALYFCASSLRGYGYTFGSGTRLTVV.

The chain uses TRBV5-1 and TRBJ2-3; 10 nucleotides match TRBD2. V lost 0 bases and J lost 5; bases outside the gene matches: 6. There are 16 residues in the CDR3. Germline CDR1 is SGHRS and CDR2 is YFSETQ. CDR3 protein: CASSLALAGSRDTQYF. The CDR3 DNA sequence: TGCGCCAGCAGCTTGGCACTAGCGGGAAGTCGAGATACGCAGTATTTT.

Turning to this clone: Other DNA sequences in the same sample also yield this CDR3. CDR3 in DNA: TGTGCCAGCAGCTTGGGACAGAACTACGAGCAGTACTTC. Amino acid sequence: CASSLGQNYEQYF. This chain links TRBV28 with TRBJ2-7; 7 nucleotides agree with TRBD1. Trimming at V came to 6 bases and at J to 3 bases, leaving 5 bases not matched to a gene. Germline V gene data show CDR1 as MDHEN and CDR2 as SYDVKM. The CDR3 is 13 residues long.

The J gene is TRBJ1-4, the V gene TRBV6-5; tentatively, D is TRBD1 (6 bases). This CDR3 has 14 amino acids. Germline V gene sequence: CDR1 MNHEY, CDR2 SVGAGI. V lost 6 bases to trimming and J lost 8 bases, with 16 bases between them. The CDR3 DNA follows: TGTGCCAGCAGGGCCGAACTTACAGGGGAAAAACTGTTTTTT. Amino acid sequence: CASRAELTGEKLFF.